The rows below give T cell receptor beta chains drawn from one sample of a study of T cell clonotyping in hematopoietic cell transplantation. TCRdb keeps only in-frame clones here, not all; method: immunoSEQ multiplex PCR. There are more than 25,000 clones in the sample; approximately 90% occur only once, and around 10% lies in the top ten. The sequencing here drew on PBMCs, taken 100 days after allogeneic stem cell transplant. Receptors originate from a female patient in her forties or fifties who had an allogeneic stem cell transplant from a related donor, so the T cells may come from the graft donor. Some clones in this sample may be carry-over from other donors' samples. CDR3s leave out the opening cysteine and the closing phenylalanine or tryptophan. Clone size is given for some rows only: seen once, a few or many times, or a class if the clone is expanded.

CDR3aa,v_gene,abundance
ASSSRGATNEKLF,TRBV4-1,NA
ASSFLDGGPNEQF,TRBV28,once
AWTRNTEAF,TRBV30,NA
ASSKPTGTAFYEQY,TRBV21-1,NA
ASTRMASPLH,TRBV2,NA
AWSRGGRETQY,TRBV30,NA
ASRLLVFMVDGYT,TRBV5-1,NA
ASSLGGHMNTEAF,TRBV19,NA
ASSLGGLEYNEQF,TRBV11-3,NA
ASSRVSNYGYT,TRBV6-5,NA
ASSLFGLGDTEAF,TRBV28,NA
ASSLTGTGITEAF,TRBV6-6,NA
ASSQELAPEQY,TRBV14,NA
ASSLSSLAGGISYEQY,TRBV13,NA
ASSRTAGGIGNEQF,TRBV13,NA
ASSLTNTAGSYGYT,TRBV7-2,NA
ASSATSGESYEQY,TRBV6-6,few
ASTQRGRLNTEAF,TRBV7-9,NA
ASSPHLTGGYT,TRBV5-4,NA
ASSWDSQADYGYT,TRBV18,NA
ASSIPGLGDQPQH,TRBV19,NA
ASSPGGGMDTQY,TRBV5-1,NA
ASSLEGDSDTYGYT,TRBV7-3,NA
ASSDLGRGTDTQY,TRBV2,NA
ASSWGRVHSNQPQH,TRBV7-8,once
ASRRMWVPDNEQF,TRBV11-2,NA
ASSSAYLNSPLH,TRBV7-6,NA
ATSRDNTEAF,TRBV15,NA
ATRTDADTQY,TRBV2,NA
AWNQDGSYEQY,TRBV30,few
ATSRGYSNQPQH,TRBV15,NA
ASSLRGGTNEQY,TRBV11-2,NA
ASSFEQPFTEAF,TRBV5-1,once
ASSLQGGTEAF,TRBV7-2,NA
ASSLQGGDTQY,TRBV7-2,NA
ASSFWGPSNQPQH,TRBV7-8,NA
ASSLWANTEAF,TRBV5-6,NA
AISESGEQF,TRBV10-3,NA
ASSPGGGTGVNYGYT,TRBV4-1,NA
ASSETHNYGYT,TRBV6-1,NA
ASSAPSGNTIY,TRBV11-2,NA
ASSLEKMGSQNYGYT,TRBV5-1,NA
ASSQQGGGRSPLH,TRBV5-1,NA
ASSTGTGELGYT,TRBV11-2,NA
ASSQETAGDEKLF,TRBV4-2,NA
ASSMSGGGSGKLF,TRBV5-4,NA
ASSFGDGYTGELF,TRBV5-1,few